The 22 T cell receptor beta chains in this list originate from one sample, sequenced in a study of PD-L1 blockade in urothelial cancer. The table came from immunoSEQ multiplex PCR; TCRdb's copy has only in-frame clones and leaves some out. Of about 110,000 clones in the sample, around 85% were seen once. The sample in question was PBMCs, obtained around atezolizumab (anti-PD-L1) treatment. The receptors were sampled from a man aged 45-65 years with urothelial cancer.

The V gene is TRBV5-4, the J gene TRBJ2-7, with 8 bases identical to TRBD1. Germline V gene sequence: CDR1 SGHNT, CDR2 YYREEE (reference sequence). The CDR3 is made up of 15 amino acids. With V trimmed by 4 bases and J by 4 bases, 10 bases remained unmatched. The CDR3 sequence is CASSGYGTGLYEQYF. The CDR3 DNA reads TGTGCCAGCAGCGGGTACGGGACAGGCCTTTACGAGCAGTACTTC.

The chain's CDR3 is CAWKPGQGGQPQHF. The CDR3 DNA sequence: TGTGCCTGGAAACCGGGACAGGGGGGTCAGCCCCAGCATTTT. The V call is TRBV30, the J call TRBJ1-5; 11 bases are shared with TRBD1. The CDR3 is 14 residues long. Germline assignment: CDR1 GTSNPN and CDR2 SVGIG (reference sequence). The ends lost 4 bases at V and 6 bases at J; junction bases unmatched: 5.

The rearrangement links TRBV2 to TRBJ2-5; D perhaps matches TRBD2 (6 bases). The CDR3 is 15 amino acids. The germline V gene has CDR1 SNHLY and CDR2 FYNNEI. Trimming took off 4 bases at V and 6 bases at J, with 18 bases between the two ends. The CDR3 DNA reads TGTGCCAGCAGTGTTCGGGGGACTTCCGGCCAGACCCAGTACTTC. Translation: CASSVRGTSGQTQYF.

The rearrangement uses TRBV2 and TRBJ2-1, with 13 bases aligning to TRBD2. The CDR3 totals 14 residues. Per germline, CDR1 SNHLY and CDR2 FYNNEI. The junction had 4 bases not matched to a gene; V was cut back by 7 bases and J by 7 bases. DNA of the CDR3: TGTGCCAGCACCACTAGCGGGGGGGGAAATGAGCAGTTCTTC. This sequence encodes CASTTSGGGNEQFF.

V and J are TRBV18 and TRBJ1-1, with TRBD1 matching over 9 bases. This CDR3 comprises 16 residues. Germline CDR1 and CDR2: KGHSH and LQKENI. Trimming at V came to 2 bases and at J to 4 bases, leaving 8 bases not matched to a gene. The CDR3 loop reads CASSPSRQGVSTEAFF. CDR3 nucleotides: TGTGCCAGCTCACCAAGCCGACAGGGGGTAAGCACTGAAGCTTTCTTT.

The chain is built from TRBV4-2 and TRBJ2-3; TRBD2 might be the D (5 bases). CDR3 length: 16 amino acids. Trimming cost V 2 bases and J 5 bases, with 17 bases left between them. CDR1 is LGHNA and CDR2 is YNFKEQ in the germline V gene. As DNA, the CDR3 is TGTGCCAGCAGCCAAATTGAGGGCACCCGGGGAGATACGCAGTATTTT. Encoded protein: CASSQIEGTRGDTQYF.

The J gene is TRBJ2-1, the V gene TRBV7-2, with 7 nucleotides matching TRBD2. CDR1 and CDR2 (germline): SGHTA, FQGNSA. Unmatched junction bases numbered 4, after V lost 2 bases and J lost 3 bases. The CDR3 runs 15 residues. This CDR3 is CASSLKAGLYNEQFF. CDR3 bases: TGTGCCAGCAGCTTAAAAGCGGGACTCTACAATGAGCAGTTCTTC.

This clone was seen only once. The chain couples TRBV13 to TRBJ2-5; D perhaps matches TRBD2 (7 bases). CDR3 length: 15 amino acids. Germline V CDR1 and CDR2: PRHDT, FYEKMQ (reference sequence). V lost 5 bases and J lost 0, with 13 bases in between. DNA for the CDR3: TGTGCCAGCAGCCCCCGCGGGGGCTACCAAGAGACCCAGTACTTC. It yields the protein CASSPRGGYQETQYF.

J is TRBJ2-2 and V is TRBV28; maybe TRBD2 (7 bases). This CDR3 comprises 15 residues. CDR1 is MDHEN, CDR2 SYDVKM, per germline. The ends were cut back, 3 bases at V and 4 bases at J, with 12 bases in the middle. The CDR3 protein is CASSFIGGRTGELFF. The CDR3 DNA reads TGTGCCAGCAGTTTTATCGGGGGGCGCACCGGGGAGCTGTTTTTT.

CDR3 nucleotides: TGTGCCAGCAGCTTGGGGGTATCAGGGGTTAGCTCCTACGAGCAGTACTTC. Translation gives CASSLGVSGVSSYEQYF. The J gene is TRBJ2-7, the V gene TRBV5-6, with TRBD1 as a possible D gene (6 bases). The V end was cut by 0 bases, the J end by 0 bases, with 16 bases between. Looked up from germline, CDR1 is SGHDT and CDR2 is YYEEEE. This CDR3 region has 17 residues.

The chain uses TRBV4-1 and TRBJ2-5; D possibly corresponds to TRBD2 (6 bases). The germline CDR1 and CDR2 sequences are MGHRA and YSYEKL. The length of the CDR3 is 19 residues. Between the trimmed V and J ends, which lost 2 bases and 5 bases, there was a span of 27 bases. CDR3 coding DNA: TGCGCCAGCAGCCAAAACCCTAAATCAGGCTCGGGGGATCGGGAGACCCAGTACTTC. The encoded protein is CASSQNPKSGSGDRETQYF.

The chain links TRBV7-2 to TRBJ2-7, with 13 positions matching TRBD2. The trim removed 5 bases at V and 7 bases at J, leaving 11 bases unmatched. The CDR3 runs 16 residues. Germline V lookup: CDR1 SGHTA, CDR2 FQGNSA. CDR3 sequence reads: CASSLLTSGRGGEQYF. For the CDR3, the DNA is TGTGCCAGCAGCCTACTAACTAGCGGGAGGGGAGGGGAGCAGTACTTC.

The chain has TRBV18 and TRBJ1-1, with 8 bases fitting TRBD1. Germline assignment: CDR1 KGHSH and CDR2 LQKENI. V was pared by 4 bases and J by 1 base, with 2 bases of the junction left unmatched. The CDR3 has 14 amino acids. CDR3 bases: TGTGCCAGCTCACGACAGGGGTCGAACACTGAAGCTTTCTTT. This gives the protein CASSRQGSNTEAFF.

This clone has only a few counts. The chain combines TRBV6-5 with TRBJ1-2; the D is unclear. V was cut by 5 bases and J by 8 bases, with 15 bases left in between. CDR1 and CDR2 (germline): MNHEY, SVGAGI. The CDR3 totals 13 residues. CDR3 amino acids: CASSASPGIGYTF. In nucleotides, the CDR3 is TGTGCCAGCAGTGCCTCCCCGGGGATCGGCTACACCTTC.

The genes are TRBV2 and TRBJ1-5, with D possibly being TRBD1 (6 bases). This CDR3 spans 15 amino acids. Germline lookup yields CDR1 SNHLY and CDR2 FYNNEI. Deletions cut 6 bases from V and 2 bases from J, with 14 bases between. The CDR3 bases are TGTGCCAGCAGCAAACAGGGTTGGGGCAATCAGCCCCAGCATTTT. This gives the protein CASSKQGWGNQPQHF.

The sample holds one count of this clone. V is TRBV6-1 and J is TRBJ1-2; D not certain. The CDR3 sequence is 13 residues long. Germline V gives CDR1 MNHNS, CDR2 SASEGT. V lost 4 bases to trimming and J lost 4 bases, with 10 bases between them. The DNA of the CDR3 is TGTGCCAGCAGTGTCTTCGGTCTCTATGGCTACACCTTC. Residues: CASSVFGLYGYTF.

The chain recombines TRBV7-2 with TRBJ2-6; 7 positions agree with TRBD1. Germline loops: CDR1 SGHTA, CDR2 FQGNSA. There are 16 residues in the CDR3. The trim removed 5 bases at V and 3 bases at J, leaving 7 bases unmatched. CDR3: CASSAQTGYGANVLTF. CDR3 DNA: TGTGCCAGCAGCGCCCAGACAGGGTATGGGGCCAACGTCCTGACTTTC.

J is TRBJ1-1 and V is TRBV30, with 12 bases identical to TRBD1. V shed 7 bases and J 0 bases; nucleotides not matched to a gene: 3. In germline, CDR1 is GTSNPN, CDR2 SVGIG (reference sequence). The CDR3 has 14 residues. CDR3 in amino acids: CASGTGGMNTEAFF. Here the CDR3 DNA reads TGTGCCTCCGGGACAGGGGGCATGAACACTGAAGCTTTCTTT.

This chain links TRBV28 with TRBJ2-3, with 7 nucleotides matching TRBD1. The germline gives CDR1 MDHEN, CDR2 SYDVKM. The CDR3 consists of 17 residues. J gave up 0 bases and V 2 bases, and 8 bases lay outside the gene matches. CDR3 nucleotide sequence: TGTGCCAGCAGTTTACCACGTGGGACAGCGAGCACAGATACGCAGTATTTT. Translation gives CASSLPRGTASTDTQYF.

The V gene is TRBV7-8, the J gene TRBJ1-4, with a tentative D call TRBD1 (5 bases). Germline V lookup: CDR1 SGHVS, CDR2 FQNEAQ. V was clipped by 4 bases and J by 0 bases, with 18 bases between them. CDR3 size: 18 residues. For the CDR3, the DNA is TGTGCCAGCAGCTCCGACAGCCAACTACACACAACTAATGAAAAACTGTTTTTT. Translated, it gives CASSSDSQLHTTNEKLFF.

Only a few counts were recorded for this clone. Here the CDR3 reads CASSGPGTGDSPLHF. CDR3 nucleotide sequence: TGTGCCAGTAGTGGCCCGGGGACAGGCGATTCACCCCTCCACTTT. The chain carries TRBV19 and TRBJ1-6, with TRBD1 matching 8 bases. Germline lookup yields CDR1 LNHDA and CDR2 SQIVND (reference sequence). The CDR3 is 15 residues long. V shed 5 bases and J 8 bases; nucleotides not matched to a gene: 8.

CDR3 in amino acids: CASSPRTSGRDEQFF. The CDR3 DNA is TGTGCCAGCAGTCCCAGGACTAGCGGGAGGGATGAGCAGTTCTTC. The gene calls are TRBV6-1 and TRBJ2-1; 15 bases agree with TRBD2. There are 15 residues in the CDR3. V lost 5 bases and J lost 8; bases outside the gene matches: 4. Germline CDR1 reads MNHNS; CDR2 reads SASEGT.